A selection of T cell receptor beta chains follows, all from one sample in a study of T cells in Graves' hyperthyroidism and ophthalmopathy. Using its own MiXCR run on the multiplex PCR reads, TCRdb lists one record per CDR3 protein. The sample includes 410,000 or so distinct CDR3 sequences, roughly 14% seen only once; the top ten take under 15%. Sequencing input: blood. These receptors all stem from a man in his late teens or twenties with Graves' ophthalmopathy. The CDR3 runs from the conserved cysteine through the conserved F or W. The D gene is left open where the match is weak. Clone size is shown for a subset of rows, as once, few, many or a class of expanded clone.

TRBV27,-,TRBJ2-1,-,TGTGCCAGCAGTTTATCCGGGGCCGCCTACAATGAGCAGTTCTTC,CASSLSGAAYNEQFF
TRBV7-2,many,TRBJ1-5,-,TGTGCCAGCAGCCCCAGTTTTAGCAATCAGCCCCAGCATTTT,CASSPSFSNQPQHF
TRBV6-1,few,TRBJ2-2,-,TGTGCCAGCAGGCCTATCGTTACCGGGGAGCTGTTTTTT,CASRPIVTGELFF
TRBV7-9,many,TRBJ2-1,-,TGTGCCAGCAGCTTAGTACTGGCGGGCAATGAGCAGTTCTTC,CASSLVLAGNEQFF
TRBV28,many,TRBJ1-2,TRBD1,TGTGCCAGCAGGTCCGGGACAGGGAGTGGCTACACCTTC,CASRSGTGSGYTF
TRBV6-6,many,TRBJ2-5,TRBD2,TGTGCCAGCAGTTACGGCGGACTAGCGGGGGACTTCCAAGAGACCCAGTACTTC,CASSYGGLAGDFQETQYF
TRBV4-1,-,TRBJ2-1,TRBD2,TGCGCCAGCAGCCAAGAGGGGACTAGGGACTACAATGAGCAGTTCTTC,CASSQEGTRDYNEQFF
TRBV29-1,few,TRBJ2-6,-,TGCAGCGTTGTGGCGGGATCCTCTGGGGCCAACGTCCTGACTTTC,CSVVAGSSGANVLTF
TRBV6-1,-,TRBJ2-2,TRBD1,TGTGCCAGCAGCCGCCGGCCGGGACAGATGAACACCGGGGAGCTGTTTTTT,CASSRRPGQMNTGELFF
TRBV15,-,TRBJ2-3,-,TGTGCCACCAGCACTCCCCACAGATTTAGAGATACGCAGTATTTT,CATSTPHRFRDTQYF
TRBV20-1,many,TRBJ2-5,-,TGCAGTGCTAGCGCAGAGACCCAGTACTTC,CSASAETQYF
TRBV20-1,many,TRBJ2-7,TRBD1,TGCAGTGCCCCGGGCCGGGACAGCTCCTACGAGCAGTACTTC,CSAPGRDSSYEQYF
TRBV19,many,TRBJ1-1,-,TGTGCCAGTAGTATCGTGGGACTGGTCACTGAAGCTTTCTTT,CASSIVGLVTEAFF
TRBV7-2,few,TRBJ1-3,TRBD1,TGTGCCAGCAGCTCGACAGGGGTACCTGGAAACACCATATATTTT,CASSSTGVPGNTIYF
TRBV20-1,many,TRBJ1-2,-,TGCAGTGTCGGCGCGGCGAGTACCTATGGCTACACCTTC,CSVGAASTYGYTF
TRBV30,many,TRBJ2-5,TRBD2,TGTGCCTGGAGTGGGACTAGCGGCGCGTACTTC,CAWSGTSGAYF
TRBV5-1,-,TRBJ2-5,TRBD2,TGCGCCAGCAGCTCGGACAGGAAGGGACTAGCGGTCCCGGGCCAGACCCAGTACTTC,CASSSDRKGLAVPGQTQYF
TRBV29-1,-,TRBJ2-7,-,TGCAGCGTTGTATCGGTCCGGTCCTACGAGCAGTACTTC,CSVVSVRSYEQYF
TRBV30,many,TRBJ2-7,TRBD2,TGTGCCTGGACTTGGGGAGGGTCCTACGAGCAGTACTTC,CAWTWGGSYEQYF
TRBV20-1,many,TRBJ2-3,TRBD2,TGCAGTGCTAGAAAAATAGCGGGACTCACAGATACGCAGTATTTT,CSARKIAGLTDTQYF
TRBV12-3/TRBV12-4,few,TRBJ2-6,-,TGTGCCAGCAGTTTCCGGACGGTGATTAAAACTGGGGCCAACGTCCTGACTTTC,CASSFRTVIKTGANVLTF
TRBV30,many,TRBJ2-1,TRBD2,TGTGCCTGGAGTGGTGCTAGCGGGAGTTATGAGCAGTTCTTC,CAWSGASGSYEQFF
TRBV12-3/TRBV12-4,-,TRBJ2-7,TRBD2,TGTGCCAGCAGTTTAGTGGGACTAGCAGTCGAGCAGTACTTC,CASSLVGLAVEQYF
TRBV3-1,many,TRBJ2-1,-,TGTGCCAGCAGCCAAGATGGTTATCGGGACTACAATGAGCAGTTCTTC,CASSQDGYRDYNEQFF
TRBV20-1,many,TRBJ2-7,TRBD1,TGCAGTGTCACTGGGACAGGGGGCTACGAGCAGTACTTC,CSVTGTGGYEQYF
TRBV20-1,-,TRBJ1-1,-,TGCAGTGCTAGGAAGGGGGGGGGGGGCACTGAAGCTTTCTTT,CSARKGGGGTEAFF
TRBV19,-,TRBJ2-5,-,TGTGCCAGTAGTATGGTCGGGTTGTACCAAGAGACCCAGTACTTC,CASSMVGLYQETQYF
TRBV20-1,many,TRBJ2-2,TRBD2,TGCAGTGCTAGCGGGACTAGCGGGAGGGCCGGGGAGCTGTTTTTT,CSASGTSGRAGELFF
TRBV10-3,many,TRBJ2-1,TRBD2,TGTGCCATCAGTGGGGAACTAGCGGGAGCACTTTACAATGAGCAGTTCTTC,CAISGELAGALYNEQFF
TRBV30,many,TRBJ1-5,TRBD1,TGTGCCTGGAGCGACGGACAGGGAAATCAGCCCCAGCATTTT,CAWSDGQGNQPQHF
TRBV6-1,-,TRBJ1-1,-,TGTGCCAGCACCTTAGGGGCGGGCACTGAAGCTTTCTTT,CASTLGAGTEAFF
TRBV18,many,TRBJ1-6,TRBD1,TGTGCCAGCTCACTACGACAGGGGGACAATTCACCCCTCCACTTT,CASSLRQGDNSPLHF
TRBV7-9,many,TRBJ2-3,TRBD2,TGTGCCAGCAGGCTTCTAGCGGGGGGCCTAGATACGCAGTATTTT,CASRLLAGGLDTQYF
TRBV13,many,TRBJ1-2,TRBD1,TGTGCCAGCAGCCAATGGGACAGATATGGCTACACCTTC,CASSQWDRYGYTF
TRBV11-2,many,TRBJ2-5,TRBD1,TGTGCCAGCAGCTTAGTCGTAGGACAGGGCAAGACCCAGTACTTC,CASSLVVGQGKTQYF
TRBV7-8,many,TRBJ1-1,-,TGTGCCACTACATCCTGGGCGACTGAAGCTTTCTTT,CATTSWATEAFF
TRBV6-6,-,TRBJ2-6,-,TGTGCCAGCAGTTACTCGACGGGGGTGCTATCTGGGGCCAACGTCCTGACTTTC,CASSYSTGVLSGANVLTF
TRBV6-5,few,TRBJ1-1,-,TGTGCCAGCAGTTACTCCGGCATGGCCCCGAACACTGAAGCTTTCTTT,CASSYSGMAPNTEAFF
TRBV11-2,-,TRBJ2-3,TRBD2,TGTGCCAGCAGCTCTCAGACTAGCGGGAGTGTTGGCACAGATACGCAGTATTTT,CASSSQTSGSVGTDTQYF